In its sample, the clone carrying this T cell receptor beta chain was seen a few times. Its antigen remains unknown. The CDR3 loop spans 14 amino acids. V lost 1 base and J 6 bases, leaving 10 bases between the germline ends. The data originate from a study of T cell repertoires in cytomegalovirus infection. Looking at the study overall: Matching HLA type and CMV infection were both indicated by public TCR beta signatures. Study conclusions and caveats: The ex vivo response showed dominance by HLA-C-restricted CMV-specific TCR beta clonotypes.

TCRdb independently ran MiXCR on the reads; one entry per CDR3 protein. The sample shows a few hundred thousand distinct CDR3 sequences, roughly 42% of them seen only once. This chain links TRBV12-3 or TRBV12-4 with TRBJ2-4; D is unclear. The sample consisted of cultured PBMCs, taken from culture after CMV antigen stimulation. This clonotype was obtained from a human donor in good health (CMV status not recorded). Some clones in this sample may be carry-over from other donors' samples. CDR3 protein: CASSLVPKGNIQYF. CDR3 sequence (DNA): TGTGCCAGCAGTTTAGTTCCCAAAGGAAACATTCAGTACTTC.